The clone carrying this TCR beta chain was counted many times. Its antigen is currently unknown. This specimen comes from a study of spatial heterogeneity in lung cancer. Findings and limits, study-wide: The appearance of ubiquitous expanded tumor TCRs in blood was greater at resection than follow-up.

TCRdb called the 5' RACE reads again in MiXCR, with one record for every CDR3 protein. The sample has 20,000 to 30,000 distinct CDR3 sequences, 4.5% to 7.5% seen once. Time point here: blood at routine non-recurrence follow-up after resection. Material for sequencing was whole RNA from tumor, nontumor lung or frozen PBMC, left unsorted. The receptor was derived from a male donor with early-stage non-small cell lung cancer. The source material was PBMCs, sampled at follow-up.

The CDR3 here is CASSESTGNASPLHF. The CDR3, as DNA: TGCGCCAGCAGTGAGTCGACAGGGAATGCTTCACCCCTCCACTTT. The chain is built from TRBV10-2 and TRBJ1-6; 7 positions match TRBD1. Germline CDR1 is WSHSY and CDR2 is SAAADI. The CDR3 consists of 15 residues. Trimming removed 0 bases from V and 9 bases from J; junction bases left unmatched: 5.